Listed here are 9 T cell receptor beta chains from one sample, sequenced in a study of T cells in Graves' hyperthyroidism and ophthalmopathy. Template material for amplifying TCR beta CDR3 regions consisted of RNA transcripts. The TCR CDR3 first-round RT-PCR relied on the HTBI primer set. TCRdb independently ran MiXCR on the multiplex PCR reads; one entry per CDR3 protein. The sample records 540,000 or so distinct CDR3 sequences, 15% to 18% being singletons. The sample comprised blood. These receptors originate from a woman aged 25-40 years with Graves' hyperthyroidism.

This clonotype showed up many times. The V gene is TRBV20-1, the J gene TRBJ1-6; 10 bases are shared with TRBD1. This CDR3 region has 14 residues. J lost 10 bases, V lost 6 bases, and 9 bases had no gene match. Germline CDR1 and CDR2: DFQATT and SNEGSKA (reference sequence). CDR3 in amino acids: CSALRQGAGSPLHF. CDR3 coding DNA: TGCAGTGCCCTCCGACAGGGGGCTGGGTCACCCCTCCACTTT.

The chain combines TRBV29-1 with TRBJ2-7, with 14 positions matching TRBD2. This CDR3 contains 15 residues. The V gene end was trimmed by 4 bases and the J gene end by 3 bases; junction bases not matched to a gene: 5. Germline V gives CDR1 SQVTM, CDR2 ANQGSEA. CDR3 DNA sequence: TGCAGCGTTGGCCCAGGGACTAGCGGGAGCTACGAGCAGTACTTC. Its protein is CSVGPGTSGSYEQYF.

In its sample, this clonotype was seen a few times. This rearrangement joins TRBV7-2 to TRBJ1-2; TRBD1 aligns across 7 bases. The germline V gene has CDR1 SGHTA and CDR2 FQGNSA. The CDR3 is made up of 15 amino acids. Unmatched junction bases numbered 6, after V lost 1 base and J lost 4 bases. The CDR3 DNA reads TGTGCCAGCAGCTTAGTTAGACAGGGATCCTATGGCTACACCTTC. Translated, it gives CASSLVRQGSYGYTF.

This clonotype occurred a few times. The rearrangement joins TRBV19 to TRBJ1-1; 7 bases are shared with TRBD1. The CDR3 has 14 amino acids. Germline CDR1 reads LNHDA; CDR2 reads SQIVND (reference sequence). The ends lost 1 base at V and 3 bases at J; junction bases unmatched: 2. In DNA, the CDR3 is TGTGCCAGTAGTATAGGGGACAGCCACACTGAAGCTTTCTTT. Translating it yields CASSIGDSHTEAFF.

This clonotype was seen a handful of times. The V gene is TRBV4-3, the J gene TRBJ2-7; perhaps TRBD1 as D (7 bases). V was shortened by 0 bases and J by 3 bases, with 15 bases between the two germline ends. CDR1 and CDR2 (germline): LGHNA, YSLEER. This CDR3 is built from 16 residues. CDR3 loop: CASSQDQTGTLYEQYF. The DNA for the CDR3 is TGCGCCAGCAGCCAAGATCAGACAGGGACTCTCTACGAGCAGTACTTC.

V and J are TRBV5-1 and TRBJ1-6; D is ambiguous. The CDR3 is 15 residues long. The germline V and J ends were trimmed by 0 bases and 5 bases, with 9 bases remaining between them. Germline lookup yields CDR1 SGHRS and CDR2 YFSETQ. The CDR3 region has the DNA TGCGCCAGCAGCTTGGGGAGAGGCAATAATTCACCCCTCCACTTT. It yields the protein CASSLGRGNNSPLHF.

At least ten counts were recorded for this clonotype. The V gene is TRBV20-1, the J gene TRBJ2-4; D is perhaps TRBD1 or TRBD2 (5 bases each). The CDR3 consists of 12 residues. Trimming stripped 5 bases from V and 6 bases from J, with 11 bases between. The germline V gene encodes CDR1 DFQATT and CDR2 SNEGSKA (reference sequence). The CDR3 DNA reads TGCAGTGCTTCCCGGGACCTAAACATTCAGTACTTC. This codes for CSASRDLNIQYF.

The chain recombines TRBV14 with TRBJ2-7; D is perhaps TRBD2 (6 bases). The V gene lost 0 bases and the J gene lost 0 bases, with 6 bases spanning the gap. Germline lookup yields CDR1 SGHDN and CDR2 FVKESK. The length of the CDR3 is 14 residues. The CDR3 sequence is CASSQDGGSYEQYF. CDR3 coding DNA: TGTGCCAGCAGCCAAGACGGGGGCTCCTACGAGCAGTACTTC.

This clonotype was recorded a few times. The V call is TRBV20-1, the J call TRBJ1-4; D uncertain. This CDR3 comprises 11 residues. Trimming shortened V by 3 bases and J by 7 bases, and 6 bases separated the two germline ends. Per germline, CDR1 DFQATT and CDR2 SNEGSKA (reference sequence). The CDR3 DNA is TGCAGTGCTAGGGGGAGTGAAAAACTGTTTTTT. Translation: CSARGSEKLFF.